These T cell receptor beta chains were read from a single sample in a study of blood T cell repertoires in COVID-19. Clones were read by immunoSEQ multiplex PCR, and TCRdb kept only the in-frame ones, dropping some. The data show about 400,000 clones, 89% seen once. Sequencing used PBMCs or T cells enriched from blood (not recorded which). All receptors come from a woman in her thirties who had recovered from COVID-19. The CDR3 runs from the conserved cysteine through the conserved F or W. A D gene is named only where the DNA matches it firmly. Some rows have no size entry. The others give once, few or many, or a class for an expanded clone.

v_call: TRBV18; d_call: TRBD2; clone_size: -; j_call: TRBJ2-2; cdr3_aa: CASSPPLGLDTGELFF; cdr3_nt: TGTGCCAGCTCACCACCCCTTGGACTAGATACCGGGGAGCTGTTTTTT
v_call: TRBV7-3; d_call: TRBD2; clone_size: -; j_call: TRBJ2-3; cdr3_aa: CASSLLGGTDTQYF; cdr3_nt: TGTGCCAGCAGCTTATTGGGGGGGACAGATACGCAGTATTTT
v_call: TRBV27; d_call: -; clone_size: -; j_call: TRBJ1-2; cdr3_aa: CASRAGVTYYGYTF; cdr3_nt: TGTGCCAGCAGAGCAGGGGTGACATACTATGGCTACACCTTC
v_call: TRBV3-1/TRBV3-2; d_call: TRBD1; clone_size: once; j_call: TRBJ1-6; cdr3_aa: CASSQEGGQGYSPLHF; cdr3_nt: TGTGCCAGCAGCCAAGAGGGGGGACAGGGCTACTCACCCCTCCACTTT
v_call: TRBV27; d_call: TRBD2; clone_size: -; j_call: TRBJ2-7; cdr3_aa: CASSDGGSYEQYF; cdr3_nt: TGTGCCAGCAGCGACGGGGGGTCCTACGAGCAGTACTTC
v_call: TRBV5-1; d_call: -; clone_size: -; j_call: TRBJ2-1; cdr3_aa: CASSFGGTYNEQFF; cdr3_nt: TGCGCCAGCAGCTTTGGAGGGACCTACAATGAGCAGTTCTTC
v_call: TRBV2; d_call: TRBD1; clone_size: -; j_call: TRBJ1-1; cdr3_aa: CASRAGTGRNTEAFF; cdr3_nt: TGTGCCAGCAGAGCCGGGACAGGGAGGAACACTGAAGCTTTCTTT
v_call: TRBV7-2; d_call: -; clone_size: -; j_call: TRBJ2-7; cdr3_aa: CASSLRGGYLSYEQYF; cdr3_nt: TGTGCCAGCAGCTTACGCGGCGGGTACCTTTCCTACGAGCAGTACTTC
v_call: TRBV4-3; d_call: -; clone_size: -; j_call: TRBJ1-1; cdr3_aa: CASSQDLGGYGTEAFF; cdr3_nt: TGCGCCAGCAGCCAAGATCTGGGGGGGTATGGCACTGAAGCTTTCTTT
v_call: TRBV28; d_call: -; clone_size: -; j_call: TRBJ2-1; cdr3_aa: CATQRGSSYNEQFF; cdr3_nt: TGTGCCACCCAGAGGGGGAGCTCCTACAATGAGCAGTTCTTC
v_call: TRBV30; d_call: -; clone_size: -; j_call: TRBJ1-5; cdr3_aa: CAWSGQPSNQPQHF; cdr3_nt: TGTGCCTGGAGTGGGCAACCTAGCAATCAGCCCCAGCATTTT
v_call: TRBV7-9; d_call: -; clone_size: -; j_call: TRBJ2-1; cdr3_aa: CASSFSLGGLANEQFF; cdr3_nt: TGTGCCAGCAGCTTTAGTCTCGGAGGTCTAGCCAATGAGCAGTTCTTC
v_call: TRBV5-1; d_call: TRBD2; clone_size: -; j_call: TRBJ2-3; cdr3_aa: CASSPTGGGADTQYF; cdr3_nt: TGCGCCAGCAGCCCAACGGGGGGGGGCGCAGATACGCAGTATTTT
v_call: TRBV9; d_call: -; clone_size: -; j_call: TRBJ2-7; cdr3_aa: CASSSGDKSYEQYF; cdr3_nt: TGTGCCAGCAGCTCAGGGGACAAATCCTACGAGCAGTACTTC
v_call: TRBV7-9; d_call: TRBD2; clone_size: -; j_call: TRBJ2-7; cdr3_aa: CASTLYPGREQYF; cdr3_nt: TGTGCCAGCACCCTATACCCCGGGAGGGAGCAGTACTTC
v_call: TRBV7-6; d_call: TRBD2; clone_size: -; j_call: TRBJ2-7; cdr3_aa: CASSTTSGSSYEQYF; cdr3_nt: TGTGCCAGCAGCACCACTAGCGGGAGCTCCTACGAGCAGTACTTC
v_call: TRBV28; d_call: -; clone_size: -; j_call: TRBJ2-2; cdr3_aa: CASSQPGGELFF; cdr3_nt: TGTGCCAGCAGCCAACCGGGCGGGGAGCTGTTTTTT
v_call: TRBV5-1; d_call: TRBD1; clone_size: once; j_call: TRBJ1-1; cdr3_aa: CASREQGMNTEAFF; cdr3_nt: TGCGCCAGCAGAGAACAGGGGATGAACACTGAAGCTTTCTTT
v_call: TRBV20-1; d_call: -; clone_size: once; j_call: TRBJ1-2; cdr3_aa: CSARKLYGYTF; cdr3_nt: TGCAGTGCTAGAAAACTATATGGCTACACCTTC
v_call: TRBV7-9; d_call: TRBD1; clone_size: -; j_call: TRBJ1-1; cdr3_aa: CASSSGTAIEAFF; cdr3_nt: TGTGCCAGCAGCTCCGGGACAGCGATTGAAGCTTTCTTT
v_call: TRBV24-1; d_call: -; clone_size: -; j_call: TRBJ2-1; cdr3_aa: CATSDSFNEQFF; cdr3_nt: TGTGCCACCAGTGATTCTTTTAATGAGCAGTTCTTC
v_call: TRBV7-2; d_call: -; clone_size: -; j_call: TRBJ1-1; cdr3_aa: CASSLVGRGNTEAFF; cdr3_nt: TGTGCCAGCAGCTTAGTGGGCAGGGGGAACACTGAAGCTTTCTTT
v_call: TRBV5-6; d_call: TRBD1; clone_size: -; j_call: TRBJ2-4; cdr3_aa: CASSSMGRQGAAKNIQYF; cdr3_nt: TGTGCCAGCAGCTCTATGGGTCGACAGGGGGCAGCCAAAAACATTCAGTACTTC
v_call: TRBV7-2; d_call: -; clone_size: few; j_call: TRBJ1-4; cdr3_aa: CASSFMAGSSGEKLFF; cdr3_nt: TGTGCCAGCAGCTTTATGGCGGGGTCCTCCGGGGAAAAACTGTTTTTT
v_call: TRBV6-5; d_call: TRBD2; clone_size: -; j_call: TRBJ2-1; cdr3_aa: CASSYSWAGRGNEQFF; cdr3_nt: TGTGCCAGCAGTTACTCATGGGCAGGGAGGGGCAATGAGCAGTTCTTC
v_call: TRBV9; d_call: TRBD2; clone_size: -; j_call: TRBJ2-1; cdr3_aa: CASSPGTSGGKSYNEQFF; cdr3_nt: TGTGCCAGCAGCCCTGGGACTAGCGGGGGGAAGTCCTACAATGAGCAGTTCTTC
v_call: TRBV19; d_call: TRBD1; clone_size: -; j_call: TRBJ2-7; cdr3_aa: CASGQAREQYF; cdr3_nt: TGTGCCAGCGGACAGGCTCGGGAGCAGTACTTC
v_call: TRBV9; d_call: -; clone_size: -; j_call: TRBJ1-3; cdr3_aa: CASSVDQGSPSSGNTIYF; cdr3_nt: TGTGCCAGCAGCGTAGACCAGGGCTCCCCGAGCTCTGGAAACACCATATATTTT
v_call: TRBV27; d_call: TRBD2; clone_size: -; j_call: TRBJ2-5; cdr3_aa: CASSLLAGGQETQYF; cdr3_nt: TGTGCCAGCAGTTTGCTAGCGGGGGGGCAAGAGACCCAGTACTTC
v_call: TRBV3-1/TRBV3-2; d_call: TRBD2; clone_size: -; j_call: TRBJ2-7; cdr3_aa: CASSPPRLAGRYEQYF; cdr3_nt: TGTGCCAGCAGCCCACCTAGACTAGCGGGACGATACGAGCAGTACTTC
v_call: TRBV19; d_call: -; clone_size: once; j_call: TRBJ2-7; cdr3_aa: CASSRGESGYEQYF; cdr3_nt: TGTGCCAGTAGTAGGGGCGAGTCAGGCTACGAGCAGTACTTC
v_call: TRBV5-1; d_call: -; clone_size: -; j_call: TRBJ2-7; cdr3_aa: CASSPAGRDGIKQYF; cdr3_nt: TGCGCCAGCAGCCCGGCCGGGCGGGATGGGATCAAGCAGTACTTC
v_call: TRBV19; d_call: TRBD1; clone_size: -; j_call: TRBJ2-7; cdr3_aa: CASSETGNSYEQYF; cdr3_nt: TGTGCCAGTAGTGAGACAGGGAATTCCTACGAGCAGTACTTC
v_call: TRBV9; d_call: -; clone_size: -; j_call: TRBJ2-2; cdr3_aa: CASSASDSRELFF; cdr3_nt: TGTGCCAGCAGCGCGTCGGACAGTCGGGAGCTGTTTTTT
v_call: TRBV15; d_call: TRBD2; clone_size: -; j_call: TRBJ2-1; cdr3_aa: CATRGTTSGRYNEQFF; cdr3_nt: TGTGCCACCAGAGGTACTACTAGCGGGCGTTACAATGAGCAGTTCTTC
v_call: TRBV6-5; d_call: TRBD1; clone_size: -; j_call: TRBJ1-5; cdr3_aa: CASSRRQGRQPQHF; cdr3_nt: TGTGCCAGCAGCCGCCGACAGGGGAGGCAGCCCCAGCATTTT
v_call: TRBV5-1; d_call: TRBD2; clone_size: -; j_call: TRBJ2-5; cdr3_aa: CASSWGLAGGITQYF; cdr3_nt: TGCGCCAGCAGCTGGGGACTAGCGGGAGGAATAACCCAGTACTTC
v_call: TRBV6-5; d_call: -; clone_size: -; j_call: TRBJ1-1; cdr3_aa: CASSDRGGNTEAFF; cdr3_nt: TGTGCCAGCAGCGATCGGGGGGGGAACACTGAAGCTTTCTTT
v_call: TRBV28; d_call: TRBD1; clone_size: few; j_call: TRBJ2-2; cdr3_aa: CASRRQGAHGELFF; cdr3_nt: TGTGCCAGCAGGAGGCAGGGGGCTCACGGGGAGCTGTTTTTT
v_call: TRBV19; d_call: TRBD1; clone_size: -; j_call: TRBJ1-1; cdr3_aa: CASRGTGRVDTEAFF; cdr3_nt: TGTGCCAGTAGGGGGACAGGGCGGGTGGACACTGAAGCTTTCTTT
v_call: TRBV2; d_call: -; clone_size: -; j_call: TRBJ2-1; cdr3_aa: CASSESRDEQFF; cdr3_nt: TGTGCCAGCAGTGAATCGCGGGATGAGCAGTTCTTC
v_call: TRBV4-2; d_call: TRBD1; clone_size: -; j_call: TRBJ2-1; cdr3_aa: CASSQYLSPSGTGTYNEQFF; cdr3_nt: TGTGCCAGCAGCCAATACCTATCCCCTTCCGGGACAGGGACCTACAATGAGCAGTTCTTC
v_call: TRBV28; d_call: -; clone_size: -; j_call: TRBJ2-4; cdr3_aa: CASSPLLGSSLAKNIQYF; cdr3_nt: TGTGCCAGCAGCCCCCTTCTAGGCAGTTCCCTAGCCAAAAACATTCAGTACTTC
v_call: TRBV3-1/TRBV3-2; d_call: -; clone_size: -; j_call: TRBJ2-7; cdr3_aa: CASSLQDSNYEQYF; cdr3_nt: TGTGCCAGCAGCCTACAGGACAGTAATTACGAGCAGTACTTC
v_call: TRBV4-3; d_call: -; clone_size: -; j_call: TRBJ1-3; cdr3_aa: CASSPDHSGNTIYF; cdr3_nt: TGCGCCAGCAGCCCAGATCACTCTGGAAACACCATATATTTT
v_call: TRBV15; d_call: -; clone_size: once; j_call: TRBJ2-2; cdr3_aa: CATSRAANTGELFF; cdr3_nt: TGTGCCACCAGCAGAGCCGCGAACACCGGGGAGCTGTTTTTT
v_call: TRBV28; d_call: -; clone_size: -; j_call: TRBJ1-5; cdr3_aa: CAITGGVGNQPQHF; cdr3_nt: TGTGCCATCACGGGGGGGGTGGGCAATCAGCCCCAGCATTTT
v_call: TRBV10-3; d_call: TRBD1; clone_size: -; j_call: TRBJ1-5; cdr3_aa: CATKDRGNQPQHF; cdr3_nt: TGTGCCACGAAGGACAGGGGGAATCAGCCCCAGCATTTT
v_call: TRBV7-3; d_call: TRBD1; clone_size: -; j_call: TRBJ2-1; cdr3_aa: CASSWGQGELNEQFF; cdr3_nt: TGTGCCAGCAGCTGGGGACAGGGGGAACTAAATGAGCAGTTCTTC
v_call: TRBV6-2/TRBV6-3; d_call: TRBD1; clone_size: -; j_call: TRBJ1-4; cdr3_aa: CASSYSDLLGQGGKLFF; cdr3_nt: TGTGCCAGCAGTTACTCCGACCTCCTCGGACAGGGAGGAAAACTGTTTTTT
v_call: TRBV24-1; d_call: -; clone_size: -; j_call: TRBJ1-2; cdr3_aa: CATSDSGEAYGYTF; cdr3_nt: TGTGCCACCAGTGATTCGGGGGAGGCCTATGGCTACACCTTC
v_call: TRBV4-3; d_call: TRBD1; clone_size: -; j_call: TRBJ1-2; cdr3_aa: CASSQVLQAGGGGYTF; cdr3_nt: TGCGCCAGCAGCCAAGTCCTTCAGGCAGGGGGCGGTGGCTACACCTTC
v_call: TRBV6-2/TRBV6-3; d_call: -; clone_size: -; j_call: TRBJ1-1; cdr3_aa: CASSRGQTEAFF; cdr3_nt: TGTGCCAGCAGTCGAGGACAGACTGAAGCTTTCTTT